This passage covers 32 T cell receptor beta chains from one sample sequenced in a study of ipilimumab plus nivolumab after autologous stem cell transplantation. TCRdb's copy holds only in-frame clones and misses some; the assay was immunoSEQ multiplex PCR. The sample consists of around 84,000 clones, 83% of them appearing once. Sample: PBMCs, taken in a trial of ipilimumab plus nivolumab as post-transplant consolidation. The receptors derive from a male donor with diffuse large B-cell lymphoma.

The chain joins TRBV19 to TRBJ2-6; possibly TRBD1 or TRBD2 for D (5 bases each). Deletions cut 1 base from V and 0 bases from J, with 10 bases between. From germline, CDR1 is LNHDA and CDR2 SQIVND (reference sequence). This CDR3 spans 17 amino acids. The CDR3 DNA follows: TGTGCCAGTAGTATAGGGGTCGGGGCCTCTGGGGCCAACGTCCTGACTTTC. It codes for CASSIGVGASGANVLTF.

The chain is built from TRBV4-1 and TRBJ2-7; 12 bases match TRBD1. V was pared by 4 bases and J by 0 bases, with 1 base of the junction left unmatched. The CDR3 spans 15 residues. Per germline, CDR1 MGHRA and CDR2 YSYEKL. The CDR3 here is CASSPGQGASYEQYF. CDR3 bases: TGCGCCAGCAGCCCGGGACAGGGGGCCTCCTACGAGCAGTACTTC.

The chain combines TRBV5-4 with TRBJ1-2; D is ambiguous. The CDR3 extends over 13 amino acids. The V and J ends lost 5 bases and 1 base respectively, with 9 bases between them. From germline, CDR1 is SGHNT and CDR2 YYREEE (reference sequence). CDR3 sequence (DNA): TGTGCCAGCAGGCAGGACGTTAACTATGGCTACACCTTC. It translates to CASRQDVNYGYTF.

In this sample, this clone turned up a few times. The chain joins TRBV6-5 to TRBJ2-7; possibly TRBD1 for D (7 bases). This CDR3 contains 13 residues. V was shortened by 6 bases and J by 2 bases, with 11 bases between the two germline ends. CDR1 MNHEY and CDR2 SVGAGI come from the germline V gene. CDR3 sequence reads: CASRRDSTYEQYF. The CDR3 DNA reads as TGTGCCAGCAGGCGGGACAGTACCTACGAGCAGTACTTC.

V gene TRBV2 combines with J gene TRBJ1-2; tentative D call: TRBD1 (5 bases). Germline CDR1 is SNHLY and CDR2 is FYNNEI. The CDR3 contains 11 residues. The V end lost 4 bases, the J end lost 12 bases, and 12 bases lay between the germline ends. The CDR3 DNA is TGTGCCAGCAGTGTAGGGGAAACCAACACCTTC. Amino acid sequence: CASSVGETNTF.

The chain couples TRBV27 to TRBJ1-5, with unresolved D. CDR3 size: 14 residues. The germline gives CDR1 MNHEY, CDR2 SMNVEV (reference sequence). Trimming took off 0 bases at V and 4 bases at J, with 7 bases between the two ends. CDR3 loop: CASSLSTLNQPQHF. The CDR3 DNA reads as TGTGCCAGCAGTTTATCAACTCTGAATCAGCCCCAGCATTTT.

The rearrangement uses TRBV7-8 and TRBJ1-3; D may be TRBD1 (5 bases). V was clipped by 3 bases and J by 1 base, with 25 bases between them. The CDR3 has 20 residues. Per germline, CDR1 SGHVS and CDR2 FQNEAQ. The CDR3 loop is CASSFPQGAAQSISGNTIYF. For the CDR3, the DNA is TGTGCCAGCAGCTTCCCTCAGGGCGCCGCTCAATCAATATCTGGAAACACCATATATTTT. The variable domain in full, with the rest retrieved from reference TRBV7-8 and TRBJ1-3, is GAGVSQSPRYKVAKRGQDVALRCDPISGHVSLFWYQQALGQGPEFLTYFQNEAQLDKSGLPSDRFFAERPEGSVSTLKIQRTQQEDSAVYLCASSFPQGAAQSISGNTIYFGEGSWLTVV.

This clone was seen just once. The chain couples TRBV18 to TRBJ1-2, with 7 bases that match TRBD1. Germline V gives CDR1 KGHSH, CDR2 LQKENI. This CDR3 spans 13 amino acids. V lost 5 bases, J lost 8 bases, and 8 bases stayed unmatched. CDR3 bases: TGTGCCAGCTCAACGTCGGGACAGATCGGCTACACCTTC. Translation: CASSTSGQIGYTF.

This clone has more than one count but fewer than ten. The V gene is TRBV29-1, the J gene TRBJ2-5; the D is unclear. CDR3 length equals 14 residues. The germline V gene has CDR1 SQVTM and CDR2 ANQGSEA. V was trimmed by 4 bases and J by 0 bases, leaving 12 bases between them. This CDR3 reads CSVVPEEYQETQYF. The CDR3 DNA reads TGCAGCGTTGTACCAGAGGAGTACCAAGAGACCCAGTACTTC.

This chain uses TRBV7-2 with TRBJ2-3, with 9 bases identical to TRBD2. With 3 bases clipped from V and 4 bases from J, the junction kept 8 bases outside the gene matches. The CDR3 runs 16 residues. Germline CDR1 and CDR2: SGHTA and FQGNSA. CDR3 loop: CASSFFSGGRADTQYF. DNA for the CDR3: TGTGCCAGCAGCTTCTTTAGCGGGGGCAGGGCAGATACGCAGTATTTT.

This clone was picked up one time. The gene calls are TRBV11-1 and TRBJ2-3; D may correspond to TRBD1 or TRBD2 (5 bases each). CDR1 SGHAT and CDR2 FQDESV come from the germline V gene (reference sequence). Trimming removed 5 bases from V and 1 base from J, with 13 bases in between. The CDR3 has 15 amino acids. CDR3 residues: CASSPRQGRTDTQYF. In DNA, the CDR3 is TGTGCCAGCAGCCCCCGGCAGGGACGCACAGATACGCAGTATTTT.

This clone has just a few counts. The chain has TRBV2 and TRBJ1-5; no reliable D call. This CDR3 spans 13 amino acids. The germline gives CDR1 SNHLY, CDR2 FYNNEI. Trimming cost V 4 bases and J 4 bases, with 8 bases left between them. CDR3 DNA sequence: TGTGCCAGCAGTGTATCACGAAATCAGCCCCAGCATTTT. This encodes CASSVSRNQPQHF.

This chain uses TRBV4-2 with TRBJ2-1, with D possibly matching TRBD2 (6 bases). Trimming removed 6 bases at V and 6 bases at J, with 12 bases between. Germline CDR1 LGHNA, CDR2 YNFKEQ. This CDR3 spans 13 amino acids. The CDR3 coding sequence is TGTGCCAGCAGGCCTGGGCGGGGCAATGAGCAGTTCTTC. The encoded protein is CASRPGRGNEQFF.

The V call is TRBV19, the J call TRBJ1-2; D remains unclear. CDR1 and CDR2 from the germline V gene are LNHDA and SQIVND (reference sequence). V was shortened by 1 base and J by 0 bases, with 9 bases between the two germline ends. This CDR3 spans 15 amino acids. This chain's CDR3 is CASSIAPGSNYGYTF. The CDR3 DNA sequence: TGTGCCAGTAGTATAGCTCCCGGATCTAACTATGGCTACACCTTC. The entire variable domain, with the rest obtained from reference TRBV19 and TRBJ1-2, is as follows: DGGITQSPKYLFRKEGQNVTLSCEQNLNHDAMYWYRQDPGQGLRLIYYSQIVNDFQKGDIAEGYSVSREKKESFPLTVTSAQKNPTAFYLCASSIAPGSNYGYTFGSGTRLTVV.

This clone showed up just a few times. The chain couples TRBV11-1 to TRBJ1-6; D unresolved. Trimming pared 2 bases from V and 6 bases from J, leaving 11 bases between. Germline values: CDR1 SGHAT, CDR2 FQDESV (reference sequence). The CDR3 extends over 15 amino acids. The CDR3 bases are TGTGCCAGCAGCTTATTACGGGGTGGTAATTCACCCCTCCACTTT. This encodes CASSLLRGGNSPLHF. Together with reference TRBV11-1 and TRBJ1-6, the CDR3 gives the full variable domain: EAEVAQSPRYKITEKSQAVAFWCDPISGHATLYWYRQILGQGPELLVQFQDESVVDDSQLPKDRFSAERLKGVDSTLKIQPAELGDSAMYLCASSLLRGGNSPLHFGNGTRLTVT.

The chain carries TRBV7-2 and TRBJ1-2; D remains ambiguous. From germline, CDR1 is SGHTA and CDR2 FQGNSA. The CDR3 spans 12 residues. V lost 5 bases to trimming and J lost 3 bases, with 7 bases between them. The CDR3, as DNA: TGTGCCAGCAGCGGACGGGACTATGGCTACACCTTC. Translated: CASSGRDYGYTF.

This chain joins TRBV29-1 and TRBJ2-7; 7 positions agree with TRBD1. J lost 4 bases, V lost 4 bases, and 13 bases had no gene match. This CDR3 contains 15 residues. Germline V gives CDR1 SQVTM, CDR2 ANQGSEA. The CDR3 DNA reads as TGCAGCGTTGCCAAACGTGAGGGGGCGCATTACGAGCAGTACTTC. It encodes CSVAKREGAHYEQYF.

This rearrangement joins TRBV6-5 to TRBJ1-6; D is perhaps TRBD1 (6 bases). The CDR3 is 13 residues long. CDR1 and CDR2 from the germline V gene are MNHEY and SVGAGI. Trimming took off 6 bases at V and 10 bases at J, with 13 bases between the two ends. For the CDR3, the DNA is TGTGCCAGCAGATTACAGGGCGGCTCACCCCTCCACTTT. This gives the protein CASRLQGGSPLHF.

The rearrangement joins TRBV27 to TRBJ2-3; 10 bases match TRBD1. Trimming removed 5 bases from V and 5 bases from J; junction bases left unmatched: 7. The CDR3 consists of 15 residues. Germline V gives CDR1 MNHEY, CDR2 SMNVEV (reference sequence). The CDR3 sequence is CASSPRQGAGDTQYF. The CDR3 DNA is TGTGCCAGCAGTCCCAGACAGGGGGCGGGAGATACGCAGTATTTT.

V and J are TRBV6-5 and TRBJ2-1; 7 bases map to TRBD1. Germline loops: CDR1 MNHEY, CDR2 SVGAGI. CDR3 length: 14 residues. The trim removed 5 bases at V and 6 bases at J, leaving 7 bases unmatched. CDR3 protein: CASSRDSLVNEQFF. The CDR3 DNA follows: TGTGCCAGCAGTAGGGACAGCCTAGTCAATGAGCAGTTCTTC.

The CDR3 DNA is TGCGCCAGCAGCTTGTCTGTTTGGACAATGTTAGGCAGGGGGGCCTCAGATACGCAGTATTTT. As protein: CASSLSVWTMLGRGASDTQYF. J is TRBJ2-3 and V is TRBV5-1; D possibly corresponds to TRBD1 (7 bases). The CDR3 contains 21 residues. The V gene lost 1 base and the J gene lost 4 bases, with 31 bases spanning the gap. Germline V gene sequence: CDR1 SGHRS, CDR2 YFSETQ.

This chain joins TRBV5-4 and TRBJ1-2; no clear D gene. This CDR3 region has 14 residues. CDR1 is SGHNT and CDR2 is YYREEE in the germline V gene (reference sequence). V shed 5 bases and J shed 0 bases, with 11 bases lying between them. CDR3 sequence (DNA): TGTGCCAGCAGACTTAGACAAGCTAACTATGGCTACACCTTC. It is translated as CASRLRQANYGYTF.

This CDR3 is CASSSRARNLNEAFF. The CDR3 DNA reads TGTGCCAGCAGTTCAAGGGCCCGAAACCTGAATGAAGCTTTCTTT. The rearrangement links TRBV11-1 to TRBJ1-1; D gene ambiguous. Germline values: CDR1 SGHAT, CDR2 FQDESV (reference sequence). The CDR3 covers 15 residues. Trimming took off 6 bases at V and 7 bases at J, with 21 bases between the two ends.

As regards this clone: At one of its ends the junction is not consistent with the germline gene, which may arise from a read error. V and J are TRBV20-1 and TRBJ2-1; D uncertain. The CDR3 spans 11 residues. CDR1 DFQATT and CDR2 SNEGSKA come from the germline V gene (reference sequence). The CDR3 nucleotides read TGCAGTGCTAGAGGTATTGAGAAAGTGGTCTTC. The encoded protein is CSARGIEKVVF.

The rearrangement links TRBV7-8 to TRBJ2-7; 7 positions match TRBD1. Germline lookup yields CDR1 SGHVS and CDR2 FQNEAQ. With 4 bases clipped from V and 0 bases from J, the junction kept 6 bases outside the gene matches. This CDR3 contains 15 residues. CDR3 residues: CASSSRQGISYEQYF. The CDR3 coding sequence is TGTGCCAGCAGCTCCCGACAGGGCATCTCCTACGAGCAGTACTTC.

The chain employs TRBV5-1 and TRBJ2-2; 8 bases align to TRBD2. The CDR3 contains 16 residues. After removal of 2 bases from V and 0 bases from J, the junction contained 3 bases not matched to a gene. The V gene's germline CDR1 is SGHRS and CDR2 YFSETQ. This chain's CDR3 is CASSLLAGTNTGELFF. The CDR3 nucleotides read TGCGCCAGCAGCTTATTAGCGGGGACGAACACCGGGGAGCTGTTTTTT. Looking up the rest from reference TRBV5-1 and TRBJ2-2 gives the full variable domain: KAGVTQTPRYLIKTRGQQVTLSCSPISGHRSVSWYQQTPGQGLQFLFEYFSETQRNKGNFPGRFSGRQFSNSRSEMNVSTLELGDSALYLCASSLLAGTNTGELFFGEGSRLTVL.

The rearrangement links TRBV5-1 to TRBJ2-3; 7 positions match TRBD2. Germline CDR1 SGHRS, CDR2 YFSETQ. The V segment lost 5 bases and the J segment 7 bases; nucleotides outside the gene matches: 7. The CDR3 contains 13 residues. The CDR3 sequence is CASRGGSLNTQYF. The CDR3 DNA reads as TGCGCCAGCAGGGGGGGGTCGCTGAATACGCAGTATTTT.

This rearrangement joins TRBV7-2 to TRBJ1-3; D perhaps matches TRBD1 (6 bases). Trimming removed 3 bases at V and 5 bases at J, with 11 bases between. Germline CDR1 reads SGHTA; CDR2 reads FQGNSA. The CDR3 consists of 14 residues. The CDR3: CASSLDRQRNTIYF. The CDR3 DNA sequence: TGTGCCAGCAGCTTGGACAGACAGCGAAACACCATATATTTT.

The chain uses TRBV5-1 and TRBJ2-1; 10 nucleotides line up with TRBD1. The junction had 6 bases not matched to a gene; V was cut back by 5 bases and J by 4 bases. CDR1 and CDR2 from the germline V gene are SGHRS and YFSETQ. The CDR3 runs 15 residues. The CDR3 region is CASRAGTGEYNEQFF. The CDR3 DNA reads TGCGCCAGCAGAGCCGGGACAGGGGAATACAATGAGCAGTTCTTC.

The J gene is TRBJ2-7, the V gene TRBV6-5; no definite D call. CDR3 length: 13 residues. Germline assignment: CDR1 MNHEY and CDR2 SVGAGI. Between the trimmed V and J ends, which lost 6 bases and 5 bases, there was a span of 14 bases. The CDR3 loop reads CASRITTLHEQYF. The DNA of the CDR3 is TGTGCCAGCAGGATAACTACACTCCACGAGCAGTACTTC.

The chain employs TRBV4-2 and TRBJ2-6; D not resolved. The CDR3 runs 16 residues. CDR1 is LGHNA and CDR2 is YNFKEQ in the germline V gene. V gave up 0 bases and J gave up 0 bases, with 6 bases separating them. The CDR3 here is CASSQEASSGANVLTF. Here the CDR3 DNA reads TGTGCCAGCAGCCAAGAAGCGTCCTCTGGGGCCAACGTCCTGACTTTC.

J is TRBJ2-7 and V is TRBV5-1; 9 bases are a match to TRBD1. After removal of 2 bases from V and 2 bases from J, the junction contained 5 bases not matched to a gene. The CDR3 contains 15 residues. CDR1 and CDR2 (germline): SGHRS, YFSETQ. The CDR3 reads CASSFLGTGPYEQYF. For the CDR3, the DNA is TGCGCCAGCAGCTTCTTAGGGACAGGGCCCTACGAGCAGTACTTC.